Each of the 5 T cell receptor beta chains below was sequenced from the same sample in a study of blood T cell repertoires in COVID-19. Clones were read by immunoSEQ multiplex PCR, and TCRdb kept only the in-frame ones, dropping some. The table includes about 380,000 clones, roughly 91% detected once. Input material: PBMCs or T cells enriched from blood (not recorded which). These receptors were taken from a young woman who had recovered from COVID-19.

The J gene is TRBJ2-6, the V gene TRBV24-1; D is undetermined. The CDR3 sequence is 13 residues long. Germline V gene sequence: CDR1 KGHDR, CDR2 SFDVKD. The V gene lost 5 bases and the J gene lost 5 bases, with 6 bases spanning the gap. The DNA for the CDR3 is TGTGCCACCAGTGCCCAGAGGGCCAACGTCCTGACTTTC. As protein: CATSAQRANVLTF.

This chain links TRBV27 with TRBJ2-7; D gene unclear. Per germline, CDR1 MNHEY and CDR2 SMNVEV (reference sequence). The CDR3 runs 14 residues. Trimming cost V 2 bases and J 2 bases, with 10 bases left between them. The CDR3 bases are TGTGCCAGCAGTTTAGGGCAGGCAACCTACGAGCAGTACTTC. Its translation is CASSLGQATYEQYF.

The rearrangement uses TRBV7-2 and TRBJ1-2; TRBD1 is a possible D gene (6 bases). Per the germline V gene, CDR1 is SGHTA and CDR2 is FQGNSA. V lost 7 bases and J lost 5, with 14 bases in between. The CDR3 is 13 residues long. The CDR3 sequence is CASIGQRGYGYTF. The CDR3 nucleotides are TGTGCCAGCATAGGACAGCGAGGGTATGGCTACACCTTC.

The rearrangement uses TRBV25-1 and TRBJ2-7, with a tentative D call TRBD1 (6 bases). The CDR3 is 14 residues long. Germline CDR1 reads MGHDK; CDR2 reads SYGVNS. Trimming stripped 3 bases from V and 6 bases from J, with 15 bases between. The CDR3 loop reads CASSETGTRGEQYF. In nucleotides, the CDR3 is TGTGCCAGCAGTGAGACCGGGACCAGGGGCGAGCAGTACTTC.

The chain couples TRBV25-1 to TRBJ2-7, with 8 nucleotides matching TRBD1. The CDR3 contains 15 residues. Germline V gene lookup returns CDR1 MGHDK and CDR2 SYGVNS. With V trimmed by 6 bases and J by 5 bases, 12 bases remained unmatched. The CDR3, as DNA: TGTGCCAGCAGGGCCGGGACAGGTGGTTTGGACGAGCAGTACTTC. Encoded protein: CASRAGTGGLDEQYF.